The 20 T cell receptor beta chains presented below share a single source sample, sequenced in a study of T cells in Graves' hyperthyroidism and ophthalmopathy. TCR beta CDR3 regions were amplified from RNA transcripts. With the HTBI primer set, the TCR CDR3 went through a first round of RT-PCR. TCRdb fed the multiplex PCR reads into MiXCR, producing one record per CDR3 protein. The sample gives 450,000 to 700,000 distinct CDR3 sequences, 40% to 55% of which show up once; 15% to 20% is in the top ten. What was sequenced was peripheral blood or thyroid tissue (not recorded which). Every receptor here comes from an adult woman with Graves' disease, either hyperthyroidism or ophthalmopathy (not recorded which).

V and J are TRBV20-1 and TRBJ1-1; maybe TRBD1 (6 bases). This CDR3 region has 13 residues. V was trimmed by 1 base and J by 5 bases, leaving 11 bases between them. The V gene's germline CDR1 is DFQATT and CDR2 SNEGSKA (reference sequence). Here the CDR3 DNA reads TGCAGTGCTAGAGGACAGGCGTCTACTGAAGCTTTCTTT. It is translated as CSARGQASTEAFF.

This CDR3 reads CASSVGLGNSPLHF. For the CDR3, the DNA is TGTGCCAGCAGCGTAGGTCTTGGGAATTCACCCCTCCACTTT. The V gene is TRBV11-2, the J gene TRBJ1-6; unclear D gene. The CDR3 is made up of 14 amino acids. CDR1 SGHAT and CDR2 FQNNGV come from the germline V gene. Deletions cut 5 bases from V and 7 bases from J, with 12 bases between. The variable domain in full, with the rest retrieved from reference TRBV11-2 and TRBJ1-6, is EAGVAQSPRYKIIEKRQSVAFWCNPISGHATLYWYQQILGQGPKLLIQFQNNGVVDDSQLPKDRFSAERLKGVDSTLKIQPAKLEDSAVYLCASSVGLGNSPLHFGNGTRLTVT.

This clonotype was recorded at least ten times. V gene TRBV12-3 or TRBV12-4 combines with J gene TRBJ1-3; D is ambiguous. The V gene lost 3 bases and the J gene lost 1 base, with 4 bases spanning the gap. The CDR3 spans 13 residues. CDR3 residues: CASSFRSGNTIYF. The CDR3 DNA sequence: TGTGCCAGCAGTTTCAGGTCTGGAAACACCATATATTTT.

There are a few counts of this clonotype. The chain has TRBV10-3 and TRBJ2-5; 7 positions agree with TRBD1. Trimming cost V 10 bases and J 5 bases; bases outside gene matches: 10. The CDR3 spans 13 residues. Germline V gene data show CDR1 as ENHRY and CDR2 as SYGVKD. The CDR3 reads CATKQGMMETQYF. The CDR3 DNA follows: TGTGCCACCAAACAGGGGATGATGGAGACCCAGTACTTC.

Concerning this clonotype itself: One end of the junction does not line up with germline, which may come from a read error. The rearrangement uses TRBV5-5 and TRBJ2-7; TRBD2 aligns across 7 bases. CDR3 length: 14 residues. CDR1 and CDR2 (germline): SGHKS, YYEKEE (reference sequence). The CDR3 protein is CASSLAGGSYEQHF. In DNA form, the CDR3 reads TGTGCCAGCAGCTTGGCGGGGGGATCCTACGAGCAGCACTTC.

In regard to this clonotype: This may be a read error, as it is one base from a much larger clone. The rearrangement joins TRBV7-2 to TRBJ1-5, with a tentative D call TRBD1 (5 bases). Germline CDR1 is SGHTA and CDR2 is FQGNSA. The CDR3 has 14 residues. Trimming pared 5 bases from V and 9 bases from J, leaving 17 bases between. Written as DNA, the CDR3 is TGTGCCAGCAGCCAAGCGGACACGGGTCGGCCCCAGCATTTT. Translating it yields CASSQADTGRPQHF.

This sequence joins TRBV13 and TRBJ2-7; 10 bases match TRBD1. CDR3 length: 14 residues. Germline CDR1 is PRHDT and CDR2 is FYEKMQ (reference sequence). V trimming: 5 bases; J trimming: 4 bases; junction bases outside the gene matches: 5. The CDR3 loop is CASSLGQGQYEQYF. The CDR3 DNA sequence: TGTGCCAGCAGCCTGGGACAGGGGCAGTACGAGCAGTACTTC.

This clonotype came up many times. CDR3: CASSLEGHLTGELFF. Written as DNA, the CDR3 is TGTGCCAGCAGCTTGGAGGGACACTTAACCGGGGAGCTGTTTTTT. This chain uses TRBV5-8 with TRBJ2-2; possibly TRBD1 for D (6 bases). The CDR3 covers 15 residues. Trimming cost V 0 bases and J 5 bases, with 11 bases left between them. Per germline, CDR1 SGHTS and CDR2 YDEGEE.

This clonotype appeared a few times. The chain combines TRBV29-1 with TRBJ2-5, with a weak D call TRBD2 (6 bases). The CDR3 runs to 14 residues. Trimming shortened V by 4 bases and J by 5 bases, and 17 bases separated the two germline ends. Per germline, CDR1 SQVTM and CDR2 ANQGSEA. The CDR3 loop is CSVVAWRRAETQYF. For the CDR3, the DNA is TGCAGCGTTGTAGCCTGGAGGAGGGCGGAGACCCAGTACTTC.

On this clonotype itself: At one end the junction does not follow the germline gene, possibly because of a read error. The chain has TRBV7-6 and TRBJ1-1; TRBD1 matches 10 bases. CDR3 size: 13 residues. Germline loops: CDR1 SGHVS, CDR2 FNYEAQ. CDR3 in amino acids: CASSSLTGGDALF. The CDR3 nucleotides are TGTGCCAGCAGCTCATTGACAGGGGGCGACGCTCTCTTT.

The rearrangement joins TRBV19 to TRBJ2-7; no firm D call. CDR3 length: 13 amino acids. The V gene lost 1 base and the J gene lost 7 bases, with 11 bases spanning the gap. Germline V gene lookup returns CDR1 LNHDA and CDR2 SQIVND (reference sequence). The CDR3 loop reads CASSIGGLREQYF. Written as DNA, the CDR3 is TGTGCCAGTAGTATAGGCGGATTACGGGAGCAGTACTTC.

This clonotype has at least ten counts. In DNA form, the CDR3 reads TGCGCCAGCAGTGATGCGACCTCGAGGTATGGCTACACCTTC. It codes for CASSDATSRYGYTF. This chain links TRBV10-2 with TRBJ1-2; D is undetermined. Trimming pared 3 bases from V and 5 bases from J, leaving 13 bases between. Germline CDR1 reads WSHSY; CDR2 reads SAAADI. The CDR3 has 14 amino acids.

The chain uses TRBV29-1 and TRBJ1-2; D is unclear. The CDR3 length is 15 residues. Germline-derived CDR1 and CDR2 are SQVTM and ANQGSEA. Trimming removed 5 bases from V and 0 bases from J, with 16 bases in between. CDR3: CSVQSWLEANYGYTF. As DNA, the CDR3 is TGCAGCGTTCAAAGTTGGCTGGAAGCTAACTATGGCTACACCTTC.

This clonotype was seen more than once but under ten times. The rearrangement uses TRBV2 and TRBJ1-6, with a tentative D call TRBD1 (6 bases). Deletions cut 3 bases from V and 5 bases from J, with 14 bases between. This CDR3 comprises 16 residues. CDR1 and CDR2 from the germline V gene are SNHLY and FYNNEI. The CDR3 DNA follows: TGTGCCAGCAGTGACCTAGGGGGACGTAATAATTCACCCCTCCACTTT. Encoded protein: CASSDLGGRNNSPLHF.

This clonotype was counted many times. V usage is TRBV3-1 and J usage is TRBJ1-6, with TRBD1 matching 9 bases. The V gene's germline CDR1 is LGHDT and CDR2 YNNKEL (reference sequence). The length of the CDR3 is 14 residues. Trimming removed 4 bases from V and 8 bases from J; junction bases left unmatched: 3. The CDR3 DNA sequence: TGTGCCAGCAGCCCGCGGACAGGGGATTCACCCCTCCACTTT. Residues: CASSPRTGDSPLHF.

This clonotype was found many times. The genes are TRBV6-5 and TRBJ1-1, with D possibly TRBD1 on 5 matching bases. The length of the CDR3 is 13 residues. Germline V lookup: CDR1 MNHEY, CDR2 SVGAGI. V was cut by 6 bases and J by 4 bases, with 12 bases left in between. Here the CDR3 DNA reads TGTGCCAGCAGGTTAGGGGTGCGCACTGAAGCTTTCTTT. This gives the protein CASRLGVRTEAFF.

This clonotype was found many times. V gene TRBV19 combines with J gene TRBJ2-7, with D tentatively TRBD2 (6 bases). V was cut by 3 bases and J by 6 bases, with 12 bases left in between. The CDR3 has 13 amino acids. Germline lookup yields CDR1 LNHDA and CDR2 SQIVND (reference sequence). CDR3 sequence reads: CASSILEGGEQYF. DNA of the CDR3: TGTGCCAGTAGTATTTTGGAGGGCGGCGAGCAGTACTTC.

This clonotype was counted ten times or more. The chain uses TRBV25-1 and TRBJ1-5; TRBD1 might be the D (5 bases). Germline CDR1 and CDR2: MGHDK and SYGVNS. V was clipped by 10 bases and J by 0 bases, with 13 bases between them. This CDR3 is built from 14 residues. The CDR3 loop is CANPPGDSNQPQHF. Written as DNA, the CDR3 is TGTGCCAACCCCCCGGGGGATAGCAATCAGCCCCAGCATTTT.

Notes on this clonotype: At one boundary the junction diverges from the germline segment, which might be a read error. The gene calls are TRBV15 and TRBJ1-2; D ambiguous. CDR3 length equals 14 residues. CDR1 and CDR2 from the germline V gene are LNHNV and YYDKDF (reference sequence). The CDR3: CATSRGEGRNGYIF. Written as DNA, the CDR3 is TGTGCCACCAGCAGAGGCGAAGGGAGGAATGGCTACATCTTC.

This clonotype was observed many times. Here the CDR3 DNA reads TGTGCCAGCAGCCCCTACAGGACTGAAGCTTTCTTT. Amino acid sequence: CASSPYRTEAFF. The chain joins TRBV7-9 to TRBJ1-1; a possible D gene is TRBD1 (5 bases). V shed 5 bases and J shed 5 bases, with 9 bases lying between them. The germline V gene has CDR1 SEHNR and CDR2 FQNEAQ (reference sequence). The CDR3 covers 12 residues.